This TCR beta chain emerged from a study of T cells in Graves' hyperthyroidism and ophthalmopathy. The TCR beta CDR3 regions underwent amplification using RNA transcripts as the source. RT-PCR in the first round (using the HTBI primer set) targeted the TCR CDR3. In TCRdb, the multiplex PCR reads were re-called with MiXCR into one record per CDR3 protein. The data show 300,000 to 450,000 distinct CDR3 sequences, about a sixth seen once. The table lists this clonotype with many counts. The CDR3 has 15 amino acids. The germline V gene has CDR1 DFQATT and CDR2 SNEGSKA (reference sequence). Trimming shortened V by 6 bases and J by 1 base, and 18 bases separated the two germline ends.

The sequencing sample was made of blood. This receptor was obtained from a woman in her thirties with Graves' hyperthyroidism that later progressed to Graves' ophthalmopathy. This chain uses TRBV20-1 with TRBJ1-1, with a tentative D call TRBD1 (5 bases). The CDR3 sequence is CSAYGPQGGNTEAFF. The CDR3, as DNA: TGCAGTGCGTATGGACCTCAGGGAGGGAACACTGAAGCTTTCTTT.